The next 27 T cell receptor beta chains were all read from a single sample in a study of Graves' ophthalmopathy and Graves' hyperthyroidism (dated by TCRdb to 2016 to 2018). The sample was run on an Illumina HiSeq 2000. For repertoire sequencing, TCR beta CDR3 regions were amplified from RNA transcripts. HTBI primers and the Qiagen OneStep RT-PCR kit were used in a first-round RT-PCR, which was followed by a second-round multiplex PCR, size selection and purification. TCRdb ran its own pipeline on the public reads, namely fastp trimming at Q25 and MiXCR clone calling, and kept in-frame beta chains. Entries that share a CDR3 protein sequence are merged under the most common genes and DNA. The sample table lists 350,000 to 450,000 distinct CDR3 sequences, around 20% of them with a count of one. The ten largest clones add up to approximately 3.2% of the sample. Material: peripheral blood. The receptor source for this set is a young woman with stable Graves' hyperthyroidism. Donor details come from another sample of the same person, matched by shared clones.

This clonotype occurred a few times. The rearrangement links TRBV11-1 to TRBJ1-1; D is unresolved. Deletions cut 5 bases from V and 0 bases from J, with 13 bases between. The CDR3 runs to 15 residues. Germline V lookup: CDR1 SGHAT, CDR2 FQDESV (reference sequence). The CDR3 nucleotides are TGTGCCAGCAGCCGAAAAGGCAGCATGAACACTGAAGCTTTCTTT. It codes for CASSRKGSMNTEAFF.

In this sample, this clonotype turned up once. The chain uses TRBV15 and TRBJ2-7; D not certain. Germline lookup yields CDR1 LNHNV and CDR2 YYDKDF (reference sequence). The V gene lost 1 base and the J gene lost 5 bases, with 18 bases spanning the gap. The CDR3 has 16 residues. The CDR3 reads CATSRVTWWGNNEQYF. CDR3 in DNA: TGTGCCACCAGCAGAGTTACCTGGTGGGGTAATAACGAGCAGTACTTC.

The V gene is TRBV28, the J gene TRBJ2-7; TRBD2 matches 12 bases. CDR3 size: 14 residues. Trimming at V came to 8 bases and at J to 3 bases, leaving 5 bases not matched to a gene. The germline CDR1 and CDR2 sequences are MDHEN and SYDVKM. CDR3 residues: CASVTSGSFYEQYF. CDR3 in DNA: TGTGCCAGCGTGACTAGCGGGAGTTTCTACGAGCAGTACTTC.

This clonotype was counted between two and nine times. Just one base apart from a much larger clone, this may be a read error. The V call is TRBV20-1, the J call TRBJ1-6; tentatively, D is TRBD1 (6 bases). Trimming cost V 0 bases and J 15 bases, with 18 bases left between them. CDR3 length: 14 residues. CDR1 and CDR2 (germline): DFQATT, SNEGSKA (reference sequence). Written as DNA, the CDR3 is TGCAGTGCTAGAGATCCCCAGGGGAGAACACTCCTCCACTTT. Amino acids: CSARDPQGRTLLHF.

The CDR3 loop reads CASSLTGENTEAFF. In DNA, the CDR3 is TGTGCCAGCAGTTTGACAGGGGAAAACACTGAAGCTTTCTTT. The chain recombines TRBV6-5 with TRBJ1-1; 8 bases map to TRBD1. Germline loops: CDR1 MNHEY, CDR2 SVGAGI. The CDR3 runs 14 residues. V was clipped by 4 bases and J by 2 bases; unmatched bases: 3.

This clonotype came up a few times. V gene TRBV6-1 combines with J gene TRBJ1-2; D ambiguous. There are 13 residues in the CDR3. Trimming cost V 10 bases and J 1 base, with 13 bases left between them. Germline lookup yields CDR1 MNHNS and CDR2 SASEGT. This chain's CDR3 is CATAAGINYGYTF. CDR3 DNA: TGTGCCACCGCCGCAGGTATTAACTATGGCTACACCTTC.

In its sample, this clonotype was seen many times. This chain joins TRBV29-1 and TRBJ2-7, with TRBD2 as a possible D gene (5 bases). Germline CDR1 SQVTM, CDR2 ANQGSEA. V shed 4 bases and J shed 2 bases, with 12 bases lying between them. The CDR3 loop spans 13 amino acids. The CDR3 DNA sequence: TGCAGCGTTGTTACGGAGGAAACCTACGAGCAGTACTTC. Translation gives CSVVTEETYEQYF.

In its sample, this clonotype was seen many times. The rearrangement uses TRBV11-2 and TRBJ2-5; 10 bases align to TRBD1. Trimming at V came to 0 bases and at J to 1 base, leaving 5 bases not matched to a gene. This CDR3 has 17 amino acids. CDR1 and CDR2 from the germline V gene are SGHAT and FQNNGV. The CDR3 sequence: CASSLDGTGVGQETQYF. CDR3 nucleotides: TGTGCCAGCAGCTTAGATGGGACAGGGGTTGGCCAAGAGACCCAGTACTTC.

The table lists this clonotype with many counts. The CDR3 loop reads CASSRTSSYEQYF. CDR3 sequence (DNA): TGTGCCAGCAGCAGGACATCCTCCTACGAGCAGTACTTC. The chain employs TRBV12-3 or TRBV12-4 and TRBJ2-7; D might be TRBD1 (5 bases). V lost 6 bases to trimming and J lost 0 bases, with 9 bases between them. The CDR3 loop spans 13 amino acids.

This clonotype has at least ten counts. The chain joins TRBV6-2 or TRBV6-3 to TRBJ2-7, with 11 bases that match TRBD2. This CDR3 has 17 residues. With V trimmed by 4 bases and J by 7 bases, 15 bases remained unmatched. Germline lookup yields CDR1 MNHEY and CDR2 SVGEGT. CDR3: CASSSHSGTSGEGEQYF. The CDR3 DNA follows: TGTGCCAGCAGTTCCCACTCCGGGACTAGCGGAGAGGGGGAGCAGTACTTC.

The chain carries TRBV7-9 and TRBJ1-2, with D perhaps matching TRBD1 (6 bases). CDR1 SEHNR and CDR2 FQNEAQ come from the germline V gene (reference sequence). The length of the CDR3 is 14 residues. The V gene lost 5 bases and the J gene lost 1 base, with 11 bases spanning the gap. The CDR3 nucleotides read TGTGCCAGCAGCCCAACAGGGATTAACTATGGCTACACCTTC. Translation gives CASSPTGINYGYTF.

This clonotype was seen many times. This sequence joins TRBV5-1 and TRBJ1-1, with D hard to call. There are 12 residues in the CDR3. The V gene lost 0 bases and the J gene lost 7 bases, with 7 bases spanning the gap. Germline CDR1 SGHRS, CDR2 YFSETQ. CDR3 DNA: TGCGCCAGCAGCTTGGGGACGGATGAAGCTTTCTTT. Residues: CASSLGTDEAFF.

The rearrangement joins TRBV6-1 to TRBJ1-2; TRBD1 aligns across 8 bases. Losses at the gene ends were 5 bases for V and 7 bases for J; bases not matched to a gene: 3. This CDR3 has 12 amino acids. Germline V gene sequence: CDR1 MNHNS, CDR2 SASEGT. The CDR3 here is CASSPTGVGYTF. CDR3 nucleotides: TGTGCCAGCAGTCCGACAGGGGTTGGCTACACCTTC.

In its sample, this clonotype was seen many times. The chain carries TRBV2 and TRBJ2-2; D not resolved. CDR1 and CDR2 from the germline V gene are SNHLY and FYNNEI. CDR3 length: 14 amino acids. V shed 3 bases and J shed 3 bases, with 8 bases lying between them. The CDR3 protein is CASSDFGYTGELFF. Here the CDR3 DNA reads TGTGCCAGCAGTGACTTCGGGTACACCGGGGAGCTGTTTTTT.

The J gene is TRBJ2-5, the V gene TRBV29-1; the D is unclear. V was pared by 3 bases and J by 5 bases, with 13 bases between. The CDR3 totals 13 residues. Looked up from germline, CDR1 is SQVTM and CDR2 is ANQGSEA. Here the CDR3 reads CSVDRTEWETQYF. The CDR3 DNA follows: TGCAGCGTTGACAGGACGGAATGGGAGACCCAGTACTTC.

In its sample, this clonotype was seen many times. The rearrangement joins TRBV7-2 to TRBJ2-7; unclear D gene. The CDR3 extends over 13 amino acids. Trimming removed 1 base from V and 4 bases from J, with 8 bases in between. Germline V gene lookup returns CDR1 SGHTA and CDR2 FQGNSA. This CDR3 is CASSLGALYEQYF. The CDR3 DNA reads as TGTGCCAGCAGCTTAGGAGCGCTTTACGAGCAGTACTTC.

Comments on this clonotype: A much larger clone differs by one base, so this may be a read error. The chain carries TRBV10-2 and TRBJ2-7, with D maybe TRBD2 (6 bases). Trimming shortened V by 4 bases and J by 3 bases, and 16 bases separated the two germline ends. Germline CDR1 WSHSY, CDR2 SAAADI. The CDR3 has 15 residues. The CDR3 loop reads CASSGARVGLYEQYF. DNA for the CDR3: TGCGCCAGCAGTGGTGCTAGGGTGGGACTCTACGAGCAGTACTTC.

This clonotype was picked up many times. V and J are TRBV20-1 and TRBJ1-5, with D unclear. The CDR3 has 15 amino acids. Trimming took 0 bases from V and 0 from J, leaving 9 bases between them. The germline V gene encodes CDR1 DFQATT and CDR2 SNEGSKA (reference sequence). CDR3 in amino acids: CSARDGPYSNQPQHF. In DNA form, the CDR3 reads TGCAGTGCTAGAGACGGGCCGTATAGCAATCAGCCCCAGCATTTT.

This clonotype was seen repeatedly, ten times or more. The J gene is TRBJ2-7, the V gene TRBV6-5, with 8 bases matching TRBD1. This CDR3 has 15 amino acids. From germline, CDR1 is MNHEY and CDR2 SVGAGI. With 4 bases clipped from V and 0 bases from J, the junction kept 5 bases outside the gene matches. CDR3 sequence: CASSLQGVSSYEQYF. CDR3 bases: TGTGCCAGCAGTTTACAGGGGGTGAGCTCCTACGAGCAGTACTTC.

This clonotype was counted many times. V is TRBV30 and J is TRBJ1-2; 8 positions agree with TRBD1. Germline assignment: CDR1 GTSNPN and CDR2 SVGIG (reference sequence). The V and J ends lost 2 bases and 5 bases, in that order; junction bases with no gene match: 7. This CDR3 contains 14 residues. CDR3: CAWSSMDRDYGYTF. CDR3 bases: TGTGCCTGGAGTTCCATGGACAGGGATTATGGCTACACCTTC.

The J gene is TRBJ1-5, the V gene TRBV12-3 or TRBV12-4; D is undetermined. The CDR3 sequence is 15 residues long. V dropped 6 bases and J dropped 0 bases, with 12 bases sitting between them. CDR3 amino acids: CASRAGPDSNQPQHF. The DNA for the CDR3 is TGTGCCAGCAGAGCAGGCCCGGATAGCAATCAGCCCCAGCATTTT.

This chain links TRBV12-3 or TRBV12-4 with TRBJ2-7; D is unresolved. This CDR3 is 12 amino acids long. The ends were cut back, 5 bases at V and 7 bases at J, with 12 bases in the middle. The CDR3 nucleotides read TGTGCCAGCAGTGGTGACCGAGCAGAGCAGTACTTC. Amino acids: CASSGDRAEQYF.

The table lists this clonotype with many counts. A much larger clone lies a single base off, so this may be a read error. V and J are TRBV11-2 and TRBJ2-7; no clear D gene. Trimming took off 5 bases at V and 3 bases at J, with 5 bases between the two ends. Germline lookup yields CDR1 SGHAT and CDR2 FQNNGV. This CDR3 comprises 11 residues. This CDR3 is CASSRHYEQYF. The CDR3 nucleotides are TGTGCCAGCAGCCGGCACTACGAGCAGTACTTC.

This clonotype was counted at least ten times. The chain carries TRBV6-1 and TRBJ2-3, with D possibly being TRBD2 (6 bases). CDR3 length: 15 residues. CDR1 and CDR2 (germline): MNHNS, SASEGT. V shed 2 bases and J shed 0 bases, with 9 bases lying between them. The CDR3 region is CASSEYAGSTDTQYF. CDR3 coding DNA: TGTGCCAGCAGTGAATATGCGGGGAGCACAGATACGCAGTATTTT.

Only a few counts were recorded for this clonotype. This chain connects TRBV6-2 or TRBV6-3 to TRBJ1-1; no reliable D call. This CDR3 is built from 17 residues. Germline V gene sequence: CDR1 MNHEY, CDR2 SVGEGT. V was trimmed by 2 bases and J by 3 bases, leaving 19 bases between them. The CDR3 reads CASSYPTGKGVYTEAFF. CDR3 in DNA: TGTGCCAGCAGTTACCCGACCGGAAAGGGCGTTTACACTGAAGCTTTCTTT.

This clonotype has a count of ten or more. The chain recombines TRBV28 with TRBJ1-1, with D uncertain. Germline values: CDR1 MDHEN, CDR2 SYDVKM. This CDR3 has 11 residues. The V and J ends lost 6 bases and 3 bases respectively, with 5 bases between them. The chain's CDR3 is CASRPDTEAFF. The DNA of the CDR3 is TGTGCCAGCAGACCGGACACTGAAGCTTTCTTT.

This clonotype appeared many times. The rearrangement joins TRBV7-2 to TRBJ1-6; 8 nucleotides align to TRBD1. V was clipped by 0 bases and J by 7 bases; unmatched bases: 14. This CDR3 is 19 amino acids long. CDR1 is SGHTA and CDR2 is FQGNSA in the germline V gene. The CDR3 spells CASSLARTGSRIWNSPLHF. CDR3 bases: TGTGCCAGCAGCTTAGCGAGGACAGGGAGTCGGATATGGAATTCACCCCTCCACTTT.